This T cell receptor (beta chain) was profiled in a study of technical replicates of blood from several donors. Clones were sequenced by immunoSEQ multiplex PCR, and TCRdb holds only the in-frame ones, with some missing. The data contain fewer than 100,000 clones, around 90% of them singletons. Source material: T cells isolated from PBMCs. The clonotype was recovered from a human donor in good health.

As DNA, the CDR3 is TGCGCCAGCAGCCAAGGGGCAGGGGGGTACGAGCAGTACTTC. Translation: CASSQGAGGYEQYF. The V call is TRBV4-1, the J call TRBJ2-7; D possibly corresponds to TRBD1 (7 bases). The CDR3 sequence is 14 residues long. Trimming pared 1 base from V and 4 bases from J, leaving 11 bases between. Germline loops: CDR1 MGHRA, CDR2 YSYEKL.